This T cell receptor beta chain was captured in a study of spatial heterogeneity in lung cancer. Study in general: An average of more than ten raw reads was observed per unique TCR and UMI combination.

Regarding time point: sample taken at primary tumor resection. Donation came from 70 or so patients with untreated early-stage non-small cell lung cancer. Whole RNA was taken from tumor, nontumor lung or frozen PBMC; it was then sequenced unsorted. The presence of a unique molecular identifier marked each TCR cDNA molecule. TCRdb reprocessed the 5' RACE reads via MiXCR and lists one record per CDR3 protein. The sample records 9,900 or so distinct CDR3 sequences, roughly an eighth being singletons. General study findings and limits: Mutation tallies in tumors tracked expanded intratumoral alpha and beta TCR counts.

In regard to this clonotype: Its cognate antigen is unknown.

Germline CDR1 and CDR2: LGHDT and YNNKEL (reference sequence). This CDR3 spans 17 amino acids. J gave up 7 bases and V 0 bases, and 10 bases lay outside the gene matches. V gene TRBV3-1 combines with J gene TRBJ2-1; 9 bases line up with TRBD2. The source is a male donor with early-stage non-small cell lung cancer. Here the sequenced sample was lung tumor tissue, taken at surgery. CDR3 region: CASSQDPRRGGWNEQFF. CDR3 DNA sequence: TGTGCCAGCAGCCAAGATCCAAGGCGGGGGGGATGGAATGAGCAGTTCTTC.